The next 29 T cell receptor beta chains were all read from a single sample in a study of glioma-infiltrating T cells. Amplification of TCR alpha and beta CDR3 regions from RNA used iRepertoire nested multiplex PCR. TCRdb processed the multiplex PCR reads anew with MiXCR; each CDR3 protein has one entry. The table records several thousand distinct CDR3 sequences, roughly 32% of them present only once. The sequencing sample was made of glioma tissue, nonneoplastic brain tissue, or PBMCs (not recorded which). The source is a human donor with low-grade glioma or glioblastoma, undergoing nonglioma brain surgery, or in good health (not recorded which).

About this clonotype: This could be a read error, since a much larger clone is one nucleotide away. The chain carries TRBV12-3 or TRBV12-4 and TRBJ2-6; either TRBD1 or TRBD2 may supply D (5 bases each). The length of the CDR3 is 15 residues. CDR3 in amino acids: CASRSAGAGDNVLTF. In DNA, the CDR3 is TGTGCCAGCAGATCCGCCGGGGCCGGGGACAACGTCCTGACTTTC.

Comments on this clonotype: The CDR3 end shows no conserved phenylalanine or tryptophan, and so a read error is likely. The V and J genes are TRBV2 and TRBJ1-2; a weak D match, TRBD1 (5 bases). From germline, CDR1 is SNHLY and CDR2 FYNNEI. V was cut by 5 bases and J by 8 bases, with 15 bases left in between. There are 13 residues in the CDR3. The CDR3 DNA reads TGTGCCAGCAGTTCAAAGGCGGGGGAAGGCTACACCTTG. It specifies CASSSKAGEGYTL.

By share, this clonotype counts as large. This CDR3 reads CASRKPGQGASITEAFF. CDR3 nucleotides: TGTGCCAGCAGGAAACCGGGACAGGGGGCCTCAATCACTGAAGCTTTCTTT. J is TRBJ1-1 and V is TRBV6-2 or TRBV6-3, with 12 positions matching TRBD1. With 6 bases clipped from V and 4 bases from J, the junction kept 12 bases outside the gene matches. Germline CDR1 MNHEY, CDR2 SVGEGT. This CDR3 contains 17 residues.

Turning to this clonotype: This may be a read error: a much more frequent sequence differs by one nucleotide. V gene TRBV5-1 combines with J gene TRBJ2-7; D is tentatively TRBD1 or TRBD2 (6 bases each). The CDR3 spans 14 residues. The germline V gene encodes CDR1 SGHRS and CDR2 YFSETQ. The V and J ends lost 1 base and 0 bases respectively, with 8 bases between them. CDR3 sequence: CASSLWGASYEQYF. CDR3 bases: TGCGCCAGCAGCTTGTGGGGGGCCTCCTACGAGCAGTACTTC. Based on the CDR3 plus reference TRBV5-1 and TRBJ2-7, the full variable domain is KAGVTQTPRYLIKTRGQQVTLSCSPISGHRSVSWYQQTPGQGLQFLFEYFSETQRNKGNFPGRFSGRQFSNSRSEMNVSTLELGDSALYLCASSLWGASYEQYFGPGTRLTVT.

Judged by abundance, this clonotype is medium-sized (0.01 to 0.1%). In DNA, the CDR3 is TGTGCCACCCGAGCGGGGGCCAGCACAGATACGCAGTATTTT. Encoded protein: CATRAGASTDTQYF. The rearrangement joins TRBV10-3 to TRBJ2-3; 8 positions match TRBD2. This CDR3 contains 14 residues. V gave up 10 bases and J gave up 0 bases; unmatched junction bases: 6. Germline-derived CDR1 and CDR2 are ENHRY and SYGVKD.

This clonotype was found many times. The CDR3 nucleotides read TGTGCCAGCATCGGGCCTACCTTGGAGGCTTTCTTT. Translated: CASIGPTLEAFF. This chain joins TRBV2 and TRBJ1-1; D not certain. Germline loops: CDR1 SNHLY, CDR2 FYNNEI. Deletions cut 7 bases from V and 11 bases from J, with 17 bases between. The CDR3 consists of 12 residues.

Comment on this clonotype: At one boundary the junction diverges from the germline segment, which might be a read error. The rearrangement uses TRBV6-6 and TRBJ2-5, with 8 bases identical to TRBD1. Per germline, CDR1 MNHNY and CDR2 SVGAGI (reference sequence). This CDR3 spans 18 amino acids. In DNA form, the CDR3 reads TGTGCCAGCATTTACGGGACAGGCGCGTTACTCCCGCAAGAGACCCAGTACTTC. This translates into CASIYGTGALLPQETQYF.

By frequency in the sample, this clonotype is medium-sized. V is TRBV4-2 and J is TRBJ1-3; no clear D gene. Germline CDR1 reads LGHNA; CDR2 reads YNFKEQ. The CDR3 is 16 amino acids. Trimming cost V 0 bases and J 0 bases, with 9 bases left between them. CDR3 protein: CASSQDLSSSGNTIYF. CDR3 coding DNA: TGTGCCAGCAGCCAAGATCTCTCGAGCTCTGGAAACACCATATATTTT.

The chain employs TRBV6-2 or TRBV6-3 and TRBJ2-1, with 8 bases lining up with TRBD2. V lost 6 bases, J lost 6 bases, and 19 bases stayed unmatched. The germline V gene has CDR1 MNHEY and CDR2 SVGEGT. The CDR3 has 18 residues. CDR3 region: CASSRRGTGARGGNEQFF. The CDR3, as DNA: TGTGCCAGCAGCAGAAGGGGGACCGGGGCACGGGGGGGCAATGAGCAGTTCTTC.

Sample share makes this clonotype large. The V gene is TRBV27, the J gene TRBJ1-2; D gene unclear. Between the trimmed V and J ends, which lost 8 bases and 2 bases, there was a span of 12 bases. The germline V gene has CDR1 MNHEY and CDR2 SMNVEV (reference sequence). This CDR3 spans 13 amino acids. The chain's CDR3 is CASAPGRNYGYTF. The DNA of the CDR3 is TGTGCCAGCGCGCCGGGAAGAAACTATGGCTACACCTTC.

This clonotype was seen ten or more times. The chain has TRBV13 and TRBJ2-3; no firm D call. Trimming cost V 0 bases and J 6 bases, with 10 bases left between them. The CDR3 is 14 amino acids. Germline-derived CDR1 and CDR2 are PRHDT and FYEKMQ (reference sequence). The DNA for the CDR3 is TGTGCCAGCAGCTTAGGCCAAGGAGTGGATACGCAGTATTTT. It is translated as CASSLGQGVDTQYF.

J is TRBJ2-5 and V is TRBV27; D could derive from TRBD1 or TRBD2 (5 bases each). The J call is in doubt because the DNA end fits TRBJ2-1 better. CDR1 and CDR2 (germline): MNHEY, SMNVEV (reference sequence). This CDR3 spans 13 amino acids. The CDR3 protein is CASSLRGQETQFF. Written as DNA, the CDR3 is TGTGCCAGCAGTTTACGGGGCCAAGAGACCCAGTTCTTC.

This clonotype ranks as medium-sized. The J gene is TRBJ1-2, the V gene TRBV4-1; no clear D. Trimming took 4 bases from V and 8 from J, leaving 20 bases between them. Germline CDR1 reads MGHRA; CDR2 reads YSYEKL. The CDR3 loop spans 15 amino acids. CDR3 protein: CASSPAQAYGEGYTF. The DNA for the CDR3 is TGCGCCAGCAGCCCGGCGCAGGCCTACGGTGAGGGCTACACCTTC.

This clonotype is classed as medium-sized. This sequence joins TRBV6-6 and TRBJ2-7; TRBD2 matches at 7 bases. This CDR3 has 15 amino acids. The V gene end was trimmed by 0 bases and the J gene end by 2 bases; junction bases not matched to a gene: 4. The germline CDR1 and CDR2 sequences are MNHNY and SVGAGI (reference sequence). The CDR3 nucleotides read TGTGCCAGCAGTTACTCCCAGGGAGGGGCCTACGAGCAGTACTTC. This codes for CASSYSQGGAYEQYF.

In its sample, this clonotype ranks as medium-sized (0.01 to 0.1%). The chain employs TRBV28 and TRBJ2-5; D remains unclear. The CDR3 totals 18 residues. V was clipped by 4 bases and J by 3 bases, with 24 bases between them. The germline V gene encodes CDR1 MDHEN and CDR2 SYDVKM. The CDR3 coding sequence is TGTGCCAGCAGTTCACTGGACCTAAGACGGATAATCGAAGAGACCCAGTACTTC. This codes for CASSSLDLRRIIEETQYF.

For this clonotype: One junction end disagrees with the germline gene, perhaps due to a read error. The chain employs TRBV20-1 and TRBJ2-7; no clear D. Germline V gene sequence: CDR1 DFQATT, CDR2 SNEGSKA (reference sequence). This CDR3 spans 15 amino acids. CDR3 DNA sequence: TGCAGTGATAGAGATCGAATGGCTCCTACCTACGAGCAGTACTTC. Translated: CSDRDRMAPTYEQYF.

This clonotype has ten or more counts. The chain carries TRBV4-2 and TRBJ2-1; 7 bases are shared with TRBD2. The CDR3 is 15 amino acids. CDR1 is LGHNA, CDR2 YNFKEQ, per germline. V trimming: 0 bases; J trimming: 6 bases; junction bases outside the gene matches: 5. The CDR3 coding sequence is TGTGCCAGCAGCCAAGATAGGCTAGCGGTCAATGAGCAGTTCTTC. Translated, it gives CASSQDRLAVNEQFF.

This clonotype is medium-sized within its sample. The CDR3 sequence: CASSLGGSGGYTF. The CDR3 DNA follows: TGTGCCAGCAGCTTAGGGGGATCCGGTGGCTACACCTTC. J is TRBJ1-2 and V is TRBV7-9; the D is unclear. The V gene's germline CDR1 is SEHNR and CDR2 FQNEAQ (reference sequence). The ends were cut back, 1 base at V and 7 bases at J, with 10 bases in the middle. CDR3 length: 13 amino acids.

CDR3 sequence reads: CVSSSGQGEYNEQFF. The CDR3 nucleotides read TGTGTTAGCAGTTCTGGACAGGGAGAATACAATGAGCAGTTCTTC. V gene TRBV27 combines with J gene TRBJ2-1; TRBD1 agrees at 8 bases. Germline CDR1 and CDR2: MNHEY and SMNVEV (reference sequence). The CDR3 consists of 15 residues.

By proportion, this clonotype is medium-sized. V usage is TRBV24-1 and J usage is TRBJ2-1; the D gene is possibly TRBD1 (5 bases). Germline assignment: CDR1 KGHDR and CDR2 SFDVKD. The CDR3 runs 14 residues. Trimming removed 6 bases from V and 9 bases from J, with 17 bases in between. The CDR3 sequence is CATSPPGSRGEQFF. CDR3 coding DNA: TGTGCCACCAGTCCCCCGGGTAGTAGGGGTGAGCAGTTCTTC.

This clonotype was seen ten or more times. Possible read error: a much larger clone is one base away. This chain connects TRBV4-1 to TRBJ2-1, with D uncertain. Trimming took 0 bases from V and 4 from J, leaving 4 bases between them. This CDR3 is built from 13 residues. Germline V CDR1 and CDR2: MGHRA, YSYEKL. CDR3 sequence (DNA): TGCGCCAGCAGCCAAGATGAGTACAATGAGCAGTTCTTC. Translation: CASSQDEYNEQFF.

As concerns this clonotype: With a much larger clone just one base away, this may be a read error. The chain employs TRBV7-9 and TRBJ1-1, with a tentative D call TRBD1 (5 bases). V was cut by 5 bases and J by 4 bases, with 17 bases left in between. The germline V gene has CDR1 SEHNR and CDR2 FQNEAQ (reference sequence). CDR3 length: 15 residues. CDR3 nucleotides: TGTGCCAGCAGCACCCCGGCTAATGGGGGCACTGAAGCTTTCTTT. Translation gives CASSTPANGGTEAFF.

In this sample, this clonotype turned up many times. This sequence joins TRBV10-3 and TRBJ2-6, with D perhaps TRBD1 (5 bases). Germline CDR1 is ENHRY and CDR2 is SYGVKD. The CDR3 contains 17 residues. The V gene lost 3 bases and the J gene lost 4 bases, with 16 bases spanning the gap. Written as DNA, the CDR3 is TGTGCCATCAGTGACGCCGACAGCGCCTCAGGGGCCAACGTCCTGACTTTC. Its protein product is CAISDADSASGANVLTF.

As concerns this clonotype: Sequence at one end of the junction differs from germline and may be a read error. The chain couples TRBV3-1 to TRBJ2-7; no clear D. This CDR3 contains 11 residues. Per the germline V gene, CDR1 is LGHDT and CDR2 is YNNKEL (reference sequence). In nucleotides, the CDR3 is TGTGCCAGCAGCCACCGCTACGAGCAGTGCTTC. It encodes CASSHRYEQCF.

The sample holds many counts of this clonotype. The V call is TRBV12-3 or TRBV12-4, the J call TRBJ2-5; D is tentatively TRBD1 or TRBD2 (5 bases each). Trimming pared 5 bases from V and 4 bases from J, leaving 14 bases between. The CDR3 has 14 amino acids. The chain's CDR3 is CASSPQGRGETQYF. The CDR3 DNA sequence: TGTGCCAGCAGTCCCCAGGGACGCGGAGAGACCCAGTACTTC.

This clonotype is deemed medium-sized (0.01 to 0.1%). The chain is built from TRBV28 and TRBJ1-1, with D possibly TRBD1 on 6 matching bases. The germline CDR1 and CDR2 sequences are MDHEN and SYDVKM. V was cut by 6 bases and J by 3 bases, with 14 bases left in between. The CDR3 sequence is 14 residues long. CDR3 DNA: TGTGCCAGCAGCCACCGCAGGGGTGACACTGAAGCTTTCTTT. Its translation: CASSHRRGDTEAFF.

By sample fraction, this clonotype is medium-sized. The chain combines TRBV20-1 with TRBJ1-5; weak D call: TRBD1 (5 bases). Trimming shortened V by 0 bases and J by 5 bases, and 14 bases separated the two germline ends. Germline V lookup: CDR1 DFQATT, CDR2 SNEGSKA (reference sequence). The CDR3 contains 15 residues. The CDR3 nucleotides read TGCAGTGCTAGAGACCGGGACGTCTGGTATCAGCCCCAGCATTTT. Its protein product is CSARDRDVWYQPQHF.

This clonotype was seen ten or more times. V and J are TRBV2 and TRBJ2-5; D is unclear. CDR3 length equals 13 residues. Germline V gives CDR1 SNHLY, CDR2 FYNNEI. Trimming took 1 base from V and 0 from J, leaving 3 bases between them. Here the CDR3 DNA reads TGTGCCAGCAGTGAAGACAACCAAGAGACCCAGTACTTC. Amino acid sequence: CASSEDNQETQYF.

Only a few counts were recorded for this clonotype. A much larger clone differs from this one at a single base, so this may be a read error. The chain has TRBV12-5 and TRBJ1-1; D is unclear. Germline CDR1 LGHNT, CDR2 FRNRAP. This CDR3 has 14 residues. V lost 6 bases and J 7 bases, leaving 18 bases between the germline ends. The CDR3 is CASGIGPQRNEAFF. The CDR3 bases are TGTGCTAGTGGCATCGGGCCCCAAAGGAATGAAGCTTTCTTT.